The T cell receptor (beta chain) described here comes from a study of blood T cell repertoires in COVID-19. Germline CDR1 SEHNR, CDR2 FQNEAQ (reference sequence). This CDR3 region has 17 residues. Trimming removed 10 bases from V and 4 bases from J; junction bases left unmatched: 19. The table lists this clone with a count of one. This table comes from immunoSEQ multiplex PCR, and its TCRdb copy is limited to in-frame clones, with some not included. The data contain 410,000 or so clones, about 91% of them singletons. This chain links TRBV7-9 with TRBJ2-5; TRBD2 agrees at 9 bases. The sample comprised peripheral blood. This TCR was recovered from a middle-aged woman with COVID-19, enrolled during active disease. Here the CDR3 reads CATYSWAGGKLGETQYF. DNA for the CDR3: TGTGCCACCTACAGTTGGGCGGGAGGGAAGCTTGGAGAGACCCAGTACTTC.